This entry is about one T cell receptor (beta chain). Its antigen is undetermined. The data are from a study of OX40 agonist ivuxolimab in advanced cancers. Turning to the study itself: Patients receiving dose escalation had hepatocellular carcinoma, melanoma, renal cell or head and neck cancer.

Here immunoSEQ multiplex PCR was the method, and the copy in TCRdb shows in-frame clones only, minus some. The repertoire consists of 69,000 or so clones, with about 85% occurring once and the leading ten covering roughly 0.89%. Study-wide findings and caveats: The mean number of expanded clones was higher in CD8+ T cells than in CD4+.

Trimming cost V 4 bases and J 1 base; bases outside gene matches: 11. Germline V gene lookup returns CDR1 MGHRA and CDR2 YSYEKL. This CDR3 spans 19 amino acids. This receptor was obtained from an adult with an advanced solid tumor such as melanoma, head and neck, liver or kidney cancer. The J gene is TRBJ1-6, the V gene TRBV4-1, with 9 bases identical to TRBD1. The specimen comprised CD4+ or CD8+ T cells sorted from blood, sampled in a trial of the OX40 agonist ivuxolimab. CDR3 sequence reads: CASSLTPGQGSSYNSPLHF. CDR3 in DNA: TGCGCCAGCAGCCTTACACCGGGACAGGGAAGTTCCTATAATTCACCCCTCCACTTT.